This T cell receptor beta chain comes out of a study of cytomegalovirus exposure and HLA in healthy donors. CDR1 and CDR2 (germline): LNHDA, SQIVND (reference sequence). V gave up 9 bases and J gave up 3 bases; unmatched junction bases: 9. This CDR3 has 15 residues. PCR was performed using 60 Vbeta and 13 Jbeta primers. The method was immunoSEQ multiplex PCR; TCRdb's version includes in-frame clones alone and lacks a portion of them. This table has over 150,000 clones, 79% appearing once. General study findings and limits: Testing in vitro showed three CMV-associated chains specific for CMV antigens. In a later analysis, productive TCRs from donors in an Asian-associated ancestry cluster reportedly carried fewer N-insertions than the cohort mean.

Those who donated were healthy bone marrow donors. Sampled while nominally healthy, donors likely had unrecorded immune exposures. This clone has only a few counts. What it recognizes is unknown. Sequences were obtained from PBMCs. The chain joins TRBV19 to TRBJ2-2; 8 positions match TRBD1. This sequence was found in a man aged 35 to 55 in good health and CMV-seronegative. The CDR3 nucleotides read TGTGCCAGCGTTGCCCAGGGGGCGGACACCGGGGAGCTGTTTTTT. As protein: CASVAQGADTGELFF. Complete variable domain (other parts from reference TRBV19 and TRBJ2-2): DGGITQSPKYLFRKEGQNVTLSCEQNLNHDAMYWYRQDPGQGLRLIYYSQIVNDFQKGDIAEGYSVSREKKESFPLTVTSAQKNPTAFYLCASVAQGADTGELFFGEGSRLTVL.